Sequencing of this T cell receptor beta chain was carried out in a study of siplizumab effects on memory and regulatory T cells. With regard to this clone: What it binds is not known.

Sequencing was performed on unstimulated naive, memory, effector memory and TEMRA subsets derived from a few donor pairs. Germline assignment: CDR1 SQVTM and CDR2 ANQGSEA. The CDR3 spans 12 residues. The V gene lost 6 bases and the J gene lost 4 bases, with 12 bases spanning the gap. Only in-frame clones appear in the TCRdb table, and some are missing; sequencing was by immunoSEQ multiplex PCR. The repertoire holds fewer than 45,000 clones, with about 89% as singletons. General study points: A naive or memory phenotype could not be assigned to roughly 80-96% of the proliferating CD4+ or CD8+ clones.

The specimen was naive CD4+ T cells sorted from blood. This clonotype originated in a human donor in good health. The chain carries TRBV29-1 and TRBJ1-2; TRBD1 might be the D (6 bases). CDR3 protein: CSVSGQRYGYTF. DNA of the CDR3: TGCAGCGTGTCGGGACAACGCTATGGCTACACCTTC. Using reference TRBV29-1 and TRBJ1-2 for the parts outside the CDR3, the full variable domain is SAVISQKPSRDICQRGTSLTIQCQVDSQVTMMFWYRQQPGQSLTLIATANQGSEATYESGFVIDKFPISRPNLTFSTLTVSNMSPEDSSIYLCSVSGQRYGYTFGSGTRLTVV.